This T cell receptor (beta chain) was documented in a study of T cell responses to AZD1222 COVID-19 vaccine. Germline CDR1 is SGHNT and CDR2 is YYREEE (reference sequence). V was clipped by 3 bases and J by 2 bases, with 16 bases between them. The CDR3 is 16 residues long. The data were produced by immunoSEQ multiplex PCR, yet TCRdb's version contains in-frame clones alone and is incomplete. This sample has about 150,000 clones, with roughly nine tenths found just once. This chain joins TRBV5-4 and TRBJ2-3, with a possible D match to TRBD1 (6 bases). The input for sequencing was peripheral blood, taken 28 days after the second AZD1222 dose. The source is an adult who received the AZD1222 COVID-19 vaccine. CDR3 coding DNA: TGTGCCAGCAGCTCGCTCAGGGGTCAAATCACAGATACGCAGTATTTT. Translated: CASSSLRGQITDTQYF.